These T cell receptor beta chains were read from a single sample in a study of graft-versus-host responses after intestinal transplantation. Clones were read by immunoSEQ multiplex PCR, and TCRdb kept only the in-frame ones, dropping some. The sample contains 65,000 to 85,000 clones, over 75% of which appear only once. No antigen has been identified for these receptors. Sequencing used unstimulated CD8+ T cells sorted from spleen or lymph node cells, obtained before transplant. The receptors originated from a human donor who was the organ donor for an intestinal transplant. The CDR3 runs from the conserved cysteine through the conserved F or W. The D gene is left open where the match is weak. Clone size is stated in some rows and not others, as once, few, many or a class when expanded.

CDR3nt: TGTGCCAGTAGTATCGGGGGCTCCTACGAGCAGTACTTC; CDR3aa: CASSIGGSYEQYF; d_gene: -; abundance: -; v_gene: TRBV19; j_gene: TRBJ2-7
CDR3nt: TGTGCCAGCAGTTTATCTTCCTCGACAGGGGGCGCGAACTATGGCTACACCTTC; CDR3aa: CASSLSSSTGGANYGYTF; d_gene: TRBD1; abundance: -; v_gene: TRBV28; j_gene: TRBJ1-2
CDR3nt: TGTGCCAGCAGTTATTGGCAGGGCGCCTATAATTCACCCCTCCACTTT; CDR3aa: CASSYWQGAYNSPLHF; d_gene: -; abundance: -; v_gene: TRBV6-5; j_gene: TRBJ1-6
CDR3nt: TGCGCCAGCAGCCAAGTACCGACCTCCGGGACGGGTCACACCCTCCCGCATTCACCCCTCCACTTT; CDR3aa: CASSQVPTSGTGHTLPHSPLHF; d_gene: -; abundance: -; v_gene: TRBV4-1; j_gene: TRBJ1-6
CDR3nt: TGTGCCAGCAGCGTAGGATTCAGAACTAGCACAGATACGCAGTATTTT; CDR3aa: CASSVGFRTSTDTQYF; d_gene: -; abundance: -; v_gene: TRBV9; j_gene: TRBJ2-3
CDR3nt: TGTGCCAGCAGAAACGGGGGCTACGAGCAGTACTTC; CDR3aa: CASRNGGYEQYF; d_gene: -; abundance: -; v_gene: TRBV28; j_gene: TRBJ2-7
CDR3nt: TGCGCCAGCAGCTTGACAGAAACTGCAACTAATGAAAAACTGTTTTTT; CDR3aa: CASSLTETATNEKLFF; d_gene: -; abundance: once; v_gene: TRBV5-1; j_gene: TRBJ1-4
CDR3nt: TGTGCCAGCTCGGGGGGCCCTCTAGTTCAAGAGACCCAGTACTTC; CDR3aa: CASSGGPLVQETQYF; d_gene: -; abundance: -; v_gene: TRBV7-6; j_gene: TRBJ2-5
CDR3nt: TGTGCCAGCAGGACAGGGATTTTCTATGGCTACACCTTC; CDR3aa: CASRTGIFYGYTF; d_gene: TRBD1; abundance: -; v_gene: TRBV28; j_gene: TRBJ1-2
CDR3nt: TGTGCCAGCAGTTTAGGCAGGGACTACGAGCAGTACTTC; CDR3aa: CASSLGRDYEQYF; d_gene: -; abundance: once; v_gene: TRBV27; j_gene: TRBJ2-7
CDR3nt: TGTGCCAGCAGTGAAGTAGGGGGTGTGCAGAAGTACTTC; CDR3aa: CASSEVGGVQKYF; d_gene: -; abundance: -; v_gene: TRBV25-1; j_gene: TRBJ2-7
CDR3nt: TGTGCCAGCACCAAGACAAAGGCGGGACAGGGAGCCTACACCTTC; CDR3aa: CASTKTKAGQGAYTF; d_gene: TRBD1; abundance: -; v_gene: TRBV2; j_gene: TRBJ1-2
CDR3nt: TGCGCCAGCAGCCAAGCCCCGAACACCGGGGAGCTGTTTTTT; CDR3aa: CASSQAPNTGELFF; d_gene: -; abundance: -; v_gene: TRBV4-1; j_gene: TRBJ2-2
CDR3nt: TGTGCCACCAGGGATTCCGCCTTTGAGCAGTACTTC; CDR3aa: CATRDSAFEQYF; d_gene: -; abundance: -; v_gene: TRBV15; j_gene: TRBJ2-7
CDR3nt: TGTGCCAGCAGCTTGGAAGGTTACCAAGAGACCCAGTACTTC; CDR3aa: CASSLEGYQETQYF; d_gene: -; abundance: -; v_gene: TRBV5-4; j_gene: TRBJ2-5
CDR3nt: TGCGCCAGCAGCCATGGGGGGGCCAGCACTGAAGCTTTCTTT; CDR3aa: CASSHGGASTEAFF; d_gene: -; abundance: -; v_gene: TRBV4-1; j_gene: TRBJ1-1
CDR3nt: TGTGCCAGCAGCGTTATGCTAGCGGGAAACAATGAGCAGTTCTTC; CDR3aa: CASSVMLAGNNEQFF; d_gene: TRBD2; abundance: -; v_gene: TRBV9; j_gene: TRBJ2-1
CDR3nt: TGTGCCTGGAGTGTACGTGGTGGGAGGTACTCTGGAAACACCATATATTTT; CDR3aa: CAWSVRGGRYSGNTIYF; d_gene: -; abundance: -; v_gene: TRBV30; j_gene: TRBJ1-3
CDR3nt: TGTGCCAGCAGCGAGAAATTTATCGAGACCCAGTACTTC; CDR3aa: CASSEKFIETQYF; d_gene: -; abundance: -; v_gene: TRBV7-7; j_gene: TRBJ2-5
CDR3nt: TGTGCCAGCAGTTTAGGACGGTATAGCAATCAGCCCCAGCATTTT; CDR3aa: CASSLGRYSNQPQHF; d_gene: -; abundance: once; v_gene: TRBV28; j_gene: TRBJ1-5
CDR3nt: TGTGCCAGCAGCCAAGATTATGACGGGGGGGCCAATGAGCAGTTCTTC; CDR3aa: CASSQDYDGGANEQFF; d_gene: TRBD2; abundance: -; v_gene: TRBV4-2; j_gene: TRBJ2-1
CDR3nt: TGTGCCAGCAGCCAGGCCTTGGGGCCCTATGGCTACACCTTC; CDR3aa: CASSQALGPYGYTF; d_gene: -; abundance: few; v_gene: TRBV27; j_gene: TRBJ1-2
CDR3nt: TGTGCCAGCAGGCCGGACAGAGTAAATGAAAAACTGTTTTTT; CDR3aa: CASRPDRVNEKLFF; d_gene: -; abundance: -; v_gene: TRBV6-1; j_gene: TRBJ1-4
CDR3nt: TGTGCCAGTAGTATCGCCCCGTCAGAAAACATTCAGTACTTC; CDR3aa: CASSIAPSENIQYF; d_gene: -; abundance: -; v_gene: TRBV19; j_gene: TRBJ2-4
CDR3nt: TGTGCCAGCAGCTCGACAGGGGGGTATGGCTACACCTTC; CDR3aa: CASSSTGGYGYTF; d_gene: TRBD1; abundance: -; v_gene: TRBV5-4; j_gene: TRBJ1-2
CDR3nt: TGTGCCAGCAGCCCCCCCTACACTGAAGCTTTCTTT; CDR3aa: CASSPPYTEAFF; d_gene: -; abundance: -; v_gene: TRBV28; j_gene: TRBJ1-1
CDR3nt: TGCGCCAGCAGCCAGCTATCGACAGGGGTGAACACTGAAGCTTTCTTT; CDR3aa: CASSQLSTGVNTEAFF; d_gene: TRBD1; abundance: -; v_gene: TRBV5-1; j_gene: TRBJ1-1
CDR3nt: TGTGCCAGCAGCTTAGGCTCCTCCTACAATGAGCAGTTCTTC; CDR3aa: CASSLGSSYNEQFF; d_gene: -; abundance: -; v_gene: TRBV7-9; j_gene: TRBJ2-1
CDR3nt: TGTGCCAGCAGTCCCGGGACCCTTACTTACGAGCAGTACTTC; CDR3aa: CASSPGTLTYEQYF; d_gene: -; abundance: -; v_gene: TRBV7-9; j_gene: TRBJ2-7
CDR3nt: TGTGCCAGCAGTGACACCGGACAGGCCCTCTATGGCTACACCTTC; CDR3aa: CASSDTGQALYGYTF; d_gene: TRBD1; abundance: medium-sized; v_gene: TRBV6-4; j_gene: TRBJ1-2
CDR3nt: TGTGCCAGCAGCGTCGGGACTAGCGGGGGAGGTACGCAGTATTTT; CDR3aa: CASSVGTSGGGTQYF; d_gene: TRBD2; abundance: -; v_gene: TRBV9; j_gene: TRBJ2-3
CDR3nt: TGTGCCAGCAGCTCCCTGGGCGATGAAGCTTTCTTT; CDR3aa: CASSSLGDEAFF; d_gene: -; abundance: -; v_gene: TRBV7-9; j_gene: TRBJ1-1
CDR3nt: TGTGCCAGCAGAAATCGTGGACGGTACCTAAACTATGGCTACACCTTC; CDR3aa: CASRNRGRYLNYGYTF; d_gene: -; abundance: once; v_gene: TRBV28; j_gene: TRBJ1-2
CDR3nt: TGTGCCAGCAGTGATCCGGGGGGCCTCTATAATTCACCCCTCCACTTT; CDR3aa: CASSDPGGLYNSPLHF; d_gene: -; abundance: -; v_gene: TRBV6-1; j_gene: TRBJ1-6
CDR3nt: TGTGCCAGCAGCCCATGGGGGAACTACGAGCAGTACTTC; CDR3aa: CASSPWGNYEQYF; d_gene: -; abundance: -; v_gene: TRBV5-4; j_gene: TRBJ2-7
CDR3nt: TGTGCCAGCAGACGTGGGACTAGCGGGGAATACCAAGAGACCCAGTACTTC; CDR3aa: CASRRGTSGEYQETQYF; d_gene: TRBD2; abundance: -; v_gene: TRBV7-6; j_gene: TRBJ2-5
CDR3nt: TGTGCCAGCAGTCCAGACAGGGACTACGAGCAGTACTTC; CDR3aa: CASSPDRDYEQYF; d_gene: TRBD1; abundance: -; v_gene: TRBV6-1; j_gene: TRBJ2-7
CDR3nt: TGTGCCAGTGGCTCGGGGCAGTGGAACACTGAAGCTTTCTTT; CDR3aa: CASGSGQWNTEAFF; d_gene: -; abundance: -; v_gene: TRBV6-5; j_gene: TRBJ1-1
CDR3nt: TGTGCCAGCAATCCTCCAGGGGAACTCTATGGCTACACCTTC; CDR3aa: CASNPPGELYGYTF; d_gene: -; abundance: -; v_gene: TRBV6-5; j_gene: TRBJ1-2
CDR3nt: TGCGCCAGCAGCCCCGATTGGGCCAGCTTTATCTATGGCTACACCTTC; CDR3aa: CASSPDWASFIYGYTF; d_gene: -; abundance: -; v_gene: TRBV5-1; j_gene: TRBJ1-2
CDR3nt: TGTGCCACAGGGGGGGACTACGAGCAGTACTTC; CDR3aa: CATGGDYEQYF; d_gene: -; abundance: medium-sized; v_gene: TRBV19; j_gene: TRBJ2-7
CDR3nt: TGTGCCGGCCGATATGACAGGTGGGAGTACGAGCAGTACTTC; CDR3aa: CAGRYDRWEYEQYF; d_gene: -; abundance: -; v_gene: TRBV6-1; j_gene: TRBJ2-7
CDR3nt: TGTGCCAGCAGTTACCCAGGGATGAGTGAGCAGTTCTTC; CDR3aa: CASSYPGMSEQFF; d_gene: -; abundance: -; v_gene: TRBV6-5; j_gene: TRBJ2-1
CDR3nt: TGTGCCAGCAGTCCGCAGGGGGCCTGGTCGTACGAGCAGTACTTC; CDR3aa: CASSPQGAWSYEQYF; d_gene: TRBD1; abundance: -; v_gene: TRBV27; j_gene: TRBJ2-7